The rows below give T cell receptor beta chains drawn from one sample of a study of cytomegalovirus exposure and HLA in healthy donors. The protocol was immunoSEQ multiplex PCR, while the TCRdb copy is restricted to in-frame clones and leaves out a portion. The top ten hold 6% to 8.5% of the sample, which has 130,000 or so clones, 65% to 75% seen once. Sequencing used PBMCs. These receptors all come from a man aged 40-55 years in good health and CMV-seropositive. CDR3s leave out the opening cysteine and the closing phenylalanine or tryptophan. Fields, in order: J gene, V gene, CDR3 length, CDR3 protein.

TRBJ1-6	TRBV10-3	10	AISAGNSPLH
TRBJ1-5	TRBV6-6	13	ASRDDRGLYQPQH
TRBJ2-7	TRBV28	12	ASTVAGAAYEQY
TRBJ2-7	TRBV2	12	ASSLLESSYEQY
TRBJ1-5	TRBV19	13	ASNTLGGANQPQH
TRBJ2-7	TRBV5-1	13	ASSPTGTLGYEQY
TRBJ1-2	TRBV11-2	15	ASSLRTRAEANYGYT
TRBJ2-5	TRBV28	10	ASSAGKETQY
TRBJ1-6	TRBV6-5	14	ASSFGQGVWNSPLH
TRBJ1-4	TRBV7-8	9	ASSSVEKLF
TRBJ2-7	TRBV14	11	ASSRAEVYEQY
TRBJ2-3	TRBV27	13	ASSLVGGLTDTQY
TRBJ2-1	TRBV10-3	14	AISESGGGYYNEQF
TRBJ2-5	TRBV15	12	ATSRWDSQETQY
TRBJ1-2	TRBV28	11	ASSLAVLSGYT
TRBJ2-2	TRBV5-6	16	ASSLGTSGRRLGGELF
TRBJ2-1	TRBV6-5	14	ASSYSGLAGGNEQF
TRBJ2-5	TRBV5-1	12	ASSLIGDRETQY
TRBJ2-1	TRBV27	13	ASRNQVGGYNEQF
TRBJ2-5	TRBV6-4	12	ASSASGGAETQY
TRBJ2-6	TRBV14	17	ASSQDYRWSGTGANVLT
TRBJ2-5	TRBV18	12	ASSPPWGEETQY